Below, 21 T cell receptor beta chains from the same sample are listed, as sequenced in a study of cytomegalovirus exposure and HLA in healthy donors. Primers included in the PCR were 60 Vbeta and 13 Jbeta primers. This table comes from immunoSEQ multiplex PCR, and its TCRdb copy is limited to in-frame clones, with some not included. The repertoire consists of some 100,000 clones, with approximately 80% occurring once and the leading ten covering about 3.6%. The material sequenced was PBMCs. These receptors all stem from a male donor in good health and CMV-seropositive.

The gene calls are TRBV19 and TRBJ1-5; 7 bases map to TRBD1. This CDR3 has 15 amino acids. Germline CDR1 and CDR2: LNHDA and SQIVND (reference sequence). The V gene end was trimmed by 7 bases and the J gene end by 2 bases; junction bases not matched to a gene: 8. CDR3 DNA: TGTGCCAGTACGAAGGGGGCCAGGGGCAATCAGCCCCAGCATTTT. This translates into CASTKGARGNQPQHF.

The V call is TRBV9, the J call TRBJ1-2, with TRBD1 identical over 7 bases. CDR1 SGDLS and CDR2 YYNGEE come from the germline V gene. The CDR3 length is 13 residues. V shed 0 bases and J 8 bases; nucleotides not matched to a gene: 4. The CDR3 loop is CASSVEQGFGYTF. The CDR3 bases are TGTGCCAGCAGCGTAGAACAGGGGTTCGGCTACACCTTC.

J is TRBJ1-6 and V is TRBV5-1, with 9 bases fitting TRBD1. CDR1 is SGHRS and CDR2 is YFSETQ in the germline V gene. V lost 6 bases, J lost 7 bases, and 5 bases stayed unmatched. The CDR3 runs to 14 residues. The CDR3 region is CASNPGQGNSPLHF. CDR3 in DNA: TGCGCCAGCAATCCGGGACAGGGCAATTCACCCCTCCACTTT.

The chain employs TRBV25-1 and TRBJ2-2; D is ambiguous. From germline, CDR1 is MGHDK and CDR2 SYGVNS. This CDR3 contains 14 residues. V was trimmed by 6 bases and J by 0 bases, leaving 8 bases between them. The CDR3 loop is CASSRYANTGELFF. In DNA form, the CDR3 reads TGTGCCAGCAGCAGGTACGCGAACACCGGGGAGCTGTTTTTT.

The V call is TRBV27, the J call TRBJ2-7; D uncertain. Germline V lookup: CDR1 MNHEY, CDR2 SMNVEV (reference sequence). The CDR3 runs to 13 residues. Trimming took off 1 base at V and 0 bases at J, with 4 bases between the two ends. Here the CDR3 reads CASSLLSSYEQYF. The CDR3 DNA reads TGTGCCAGCAGTTTATTGAGCTCCTACGAGCAGTACTTC.

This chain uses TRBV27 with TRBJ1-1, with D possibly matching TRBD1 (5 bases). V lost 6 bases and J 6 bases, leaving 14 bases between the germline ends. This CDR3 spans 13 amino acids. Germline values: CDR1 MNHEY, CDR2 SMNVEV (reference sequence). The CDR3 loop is CASSLQEYAEAFF. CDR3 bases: TGTGCCAGCAGCCTACAGGAATACGCTGAAGCTTTCTTT.

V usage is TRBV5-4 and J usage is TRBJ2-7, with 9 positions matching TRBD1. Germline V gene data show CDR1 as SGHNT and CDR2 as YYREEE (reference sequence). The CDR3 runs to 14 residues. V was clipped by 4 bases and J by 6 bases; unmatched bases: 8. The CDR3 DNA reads TGTGCCAGCAGCGATCCGGGACAGGGCCCCGAGCAGTACTTC. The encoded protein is CASSDPGQGPEQYF.

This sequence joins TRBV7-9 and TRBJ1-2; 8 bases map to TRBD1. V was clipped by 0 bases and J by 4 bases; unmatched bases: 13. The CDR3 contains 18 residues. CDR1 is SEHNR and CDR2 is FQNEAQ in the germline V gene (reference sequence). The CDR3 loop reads CASSLAGTGPPTVYGYTF. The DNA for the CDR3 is TGTGCCAGCAGCTTAGCCGGGACAGGCCCACCGACTGTCTATGGCTACACCTTC. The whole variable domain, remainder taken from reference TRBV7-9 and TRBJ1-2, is DTGVSQNPRHKITKRGQNVTFRCDPISEHNRLYWYRQTLGQGPEFLTYFQNEAQLEKSRLLSDRFSAERPKGSFSTLEIQRTEQGDSAMYLCASSLAGTGPPTVYGYTFGSGTRLTVV.

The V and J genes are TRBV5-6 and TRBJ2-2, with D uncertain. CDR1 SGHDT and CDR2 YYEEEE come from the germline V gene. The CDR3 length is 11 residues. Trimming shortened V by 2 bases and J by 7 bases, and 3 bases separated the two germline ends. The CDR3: CASSFSGELFF. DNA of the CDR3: TGTGCCAGCAGCTTTAGCGGGGAGCTGTTTTTT. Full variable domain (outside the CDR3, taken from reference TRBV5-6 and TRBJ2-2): DAGVTQSPTHLIKTRGQQVTLRCSPKSGHDTVSWYQQALGQGPQFIFQYYEEEERQRGNFPDRFSGHQFPNYSSELNVNALLLGDSALYLCASSFSGELFFGEGSRLTVL.

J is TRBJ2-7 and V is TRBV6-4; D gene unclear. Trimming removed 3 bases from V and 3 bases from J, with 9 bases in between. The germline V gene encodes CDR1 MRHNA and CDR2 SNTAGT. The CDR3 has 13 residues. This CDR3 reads CASSEMKLYEQYF. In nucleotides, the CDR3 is TGTGCCAGCAGTGAAATGAAGCTCTACGAGCAGTACTTC.

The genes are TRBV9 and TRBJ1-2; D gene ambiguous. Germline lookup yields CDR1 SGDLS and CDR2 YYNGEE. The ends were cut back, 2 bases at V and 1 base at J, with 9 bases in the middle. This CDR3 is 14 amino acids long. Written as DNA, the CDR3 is TGTGCCAGCAGCGTGGAGGGAAGTAACTATGGCTACACCTTC. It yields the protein CASSVEGSNYGYTF.

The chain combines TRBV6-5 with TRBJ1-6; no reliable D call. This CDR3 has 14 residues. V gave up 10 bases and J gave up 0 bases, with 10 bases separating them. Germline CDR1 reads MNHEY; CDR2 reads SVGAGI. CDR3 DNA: TGTGCCACCGCGGAGCACTCCTATAATTCACCCCTCCACTTT. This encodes CATAEHSYNSPLHF.

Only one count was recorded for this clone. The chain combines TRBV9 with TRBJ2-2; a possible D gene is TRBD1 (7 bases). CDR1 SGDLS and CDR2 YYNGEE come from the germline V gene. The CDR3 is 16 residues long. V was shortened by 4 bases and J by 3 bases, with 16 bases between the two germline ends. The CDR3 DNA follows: TGTGCCAGCAGCAAACGGACCAGGGGGGACACCGGGGAGCTGTTTTTT. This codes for CASSKRTRGDTGELFF.

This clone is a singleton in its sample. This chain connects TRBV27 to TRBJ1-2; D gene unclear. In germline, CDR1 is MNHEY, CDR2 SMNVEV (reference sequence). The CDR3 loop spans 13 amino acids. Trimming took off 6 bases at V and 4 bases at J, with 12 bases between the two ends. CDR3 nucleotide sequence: TGTGCCAGCAGCTCCTCCGGGAGCTATGGCTACACCTTC. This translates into CASSSSGSYGYTF.

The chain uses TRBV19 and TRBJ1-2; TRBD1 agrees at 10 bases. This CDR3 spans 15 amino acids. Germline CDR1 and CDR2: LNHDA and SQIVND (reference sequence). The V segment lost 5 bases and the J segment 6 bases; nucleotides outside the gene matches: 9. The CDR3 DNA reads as TGTGCCAGTAGTTTCGACAGGGGGCCTGAGGATGGCTACACCTTC. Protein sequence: CASSFDRGPEDGYTF.

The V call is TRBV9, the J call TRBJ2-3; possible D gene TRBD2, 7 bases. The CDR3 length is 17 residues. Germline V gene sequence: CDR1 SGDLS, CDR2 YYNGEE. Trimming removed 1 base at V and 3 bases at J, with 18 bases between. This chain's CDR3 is CASSVFSRGGGTDTQYF. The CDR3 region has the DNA TGTGCCAGCAGCGTATTTTCAAGGGGGGGTGGTACAGATACGCAGTATTTT.

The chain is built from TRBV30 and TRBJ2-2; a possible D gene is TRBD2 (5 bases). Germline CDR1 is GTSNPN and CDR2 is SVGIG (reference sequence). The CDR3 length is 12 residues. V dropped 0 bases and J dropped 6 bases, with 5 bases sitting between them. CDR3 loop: CAWSVLAGELFF. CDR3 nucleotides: TGTGCCTGGAGTGTACTAGCCGGGGAGCTGTTTTTT.

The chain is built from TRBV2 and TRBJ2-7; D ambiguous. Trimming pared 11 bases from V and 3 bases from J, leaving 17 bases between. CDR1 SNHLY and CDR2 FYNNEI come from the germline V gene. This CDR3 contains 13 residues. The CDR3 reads CADSPVSVYEQYF. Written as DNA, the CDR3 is TGTGCCGACTCCCCAGTATCGGTCTACGAGCAGTACTTC.

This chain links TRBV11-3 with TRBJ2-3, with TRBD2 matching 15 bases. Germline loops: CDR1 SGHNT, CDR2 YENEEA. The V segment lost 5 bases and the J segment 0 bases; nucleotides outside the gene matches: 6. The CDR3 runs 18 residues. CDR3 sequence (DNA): TGTGCCAGCAGCCGGGGACTAGCGGGGGGCGATAGCACAGATACGCAGTATTTT. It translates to CASSRGLAGGDSTDTQYF.

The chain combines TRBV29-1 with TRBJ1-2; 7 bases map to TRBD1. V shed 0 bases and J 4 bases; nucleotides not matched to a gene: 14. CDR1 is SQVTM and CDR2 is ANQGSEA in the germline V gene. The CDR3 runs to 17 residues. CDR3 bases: TGCAGCGTTGAAGATGGGGACAGCCTGGACCTGAGCTATGGCTACACCTTC. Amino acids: CSVEDGDSLDLSYGYTF.

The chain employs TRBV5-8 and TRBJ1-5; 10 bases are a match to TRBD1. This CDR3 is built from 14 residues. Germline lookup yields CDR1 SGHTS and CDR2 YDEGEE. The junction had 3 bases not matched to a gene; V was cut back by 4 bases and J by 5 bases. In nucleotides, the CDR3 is TGTGCCAGCAGCCCTGGACAGGGGGATCAGCCCCAGCATTTT. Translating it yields CASSPGQGDQPQHF.